This is a list of T cell receptor beta chains from one sample in a study of T cell responses to AZD1222 COVID-19 vaccine. Method: immunoSEQ multiplex PCR; TCRdb's copy keeps in-frame clones and lacks some. The data show some 200,000 clones, roughly 94% seen once. The sequencing here drew on peripheral blood, taken 28 days after the second dose of the MenACWY control vaccine. The receptors were sampled from an adult who received the MenACWY meningococcal vaccine as a control. Each CDR3 is given with its conserved first and last residue. A D gene is named only where the DNA matches it firmly. Size values are once, few and many counts, or a class for expanded clones, and some rows have none.

V: TRBV28; J: TRBJ2-7; D: -; size: -; DNA: TGTGCCAGCAGGGACTACGAGCAGTACTTC; CDR3: CASRDYEQYF
V: TRBV2; J: TRBJ1-1; D: -; size: -; DNA: TGTGCCAGCAGGGCGCGTGAGAGGGCTTTCTTT; CDR3: CASRARERAFF
V: TRBV6-5; J: TRBJ2-3; D: -; size: -; DNA: TGTGCCAGCAATAGTTTACCCGTAGGGACAGATACGCAGTATTTT; CDR3: CASNSLPVGTDTQYF
V: TRBV5-1; J: TRBJ2-2; D: TRBD1; size: -; DNA: TGCGCCAGCAGCAACCGGGACAGGGTCCCGAACACCGGGGAGCTGTTTTTT; CDR3: CASSNRDRVPNTGELFF
V: TRBV30; J: TRBJ1-6; D: TRBD1; size: -; DNA: TGTGCCTGGAGAGGGGACAGGGGCCGAGGTTCACCCCTCCACTTT; CDR3: CAWRGDRGRGSPLHF
V: TRBV19; J: TRBJ2-5; D: -; size: -; DNA: TGTGCCAGTAGTCAAAGGACTGGGGGGAGCGGAGAGACCCAGTACTTC; CDR3: CASSQRTGGSGETQYF
V: TRBV9; J: TRBJ1-2; D: TRBD1; size: -; DNA: TGTGCCAGCAGCGTAGGGACAGGGGGCTCCTATGGCTACACCTTC; CDR3: CASSVGTGGSYGYTF
V: TRBV6-6; J: TRBJ1-2; D: TRBD1; size: -; DNA: TGTGCCACCAGGACAGGAGGCTACACCTTC; CDR3: CATRTGGYTF
V: TRBV19; J: TRBJ2-2; D: -; size: -; DNA: TGTGCCAGTACTAATTGGGGTGTTGGGGCCGACACCGGGGAGCTGTTTTTT; CDR3: CASTNWGVGADTGELFF
V: TRBV5-1; J: TRBJ2-1; D: TRBD1; size: -; DNA: TGCGCCAGCAGCACTAGGGACAGGGGCAATGAGCAGTTCTTC; CDR3: CASSTRDRGNEQFF
V: TRBV5-4; J: TRBJ2-2; D: TRBD1; size: -; DNA: TGTGCCAGCAGCTTGGGACAGGGGTCGAACACCGGGGAGCTGTTTTTT; CDR3: CASSLGQGSNTGELFF
V: TRBV27; J: TRBJ2-1; D: -; size: -; DNA: TGTGCCAGCAGTTTACCGGGGGAGCGTGAGCAGTTCTTC; CDR3: CASSLPGEREQFF
V: TRBV19; J: TRBJ2-7; D: -; size: -; DNA: TGTGCCAGTAGTATAGTAGTAGGGTTCGACGAGCAGTACTTC; CDR3: CASSIVVGFDEQYF
V: TRBV7-9; J: TRBJ1-2; D: TRBD1; size: -; DNA: TGTGCCAGCAGCTTAGGAACAGGGGGGTATGGCTACACCTTC; CDR3: CASSLGTGGYGYTF
V: TRBV4-3; J: TRBJ2-7; D: -; size: once; DNA: TGCGCCAGCAGCCAAGCCGGGAAATACGAGCAGTACTTC; CDR3: CASSQAGKYEQYF
V: TRBV24-1; J: TRBJ2-7; D: -; size: -; DNA: TGTGCCACCAGTGATTTGGGGGGCTCGGGCGAGCAGTACTTC; CDR3: CATSDLGGSGEQYF
V: TRBV23-1; J: TRBJ2-7; D: -; size: -; DNA: TGCGCCACCCACGAGCAGTACTTC; CDR3: CATHEQYF
V: TRBV11-2; J: TRBJ2-1; D: -; size: -; DNA: TGTGCCAGCAGCTTAGTGGGTGGTGAGCAGTTCTTC; CDR3: CASSLVGGEQFF
V: TRBV29-1; J: TRBJ1-2; D: TRBD1; size: -; DNA: TGCAGCGTTGCACTCCCCGGGACAGGGAAAGTTGGAGCTAACTATGGCTACACCTTC; CDR3: CSVALPGTGKVGANYGYTF
V: TRBV18; J: TRBJ2-7; D: TRBD2; size: -; DNA: TGTGCCAGCTCACCGCCGGGACTAGCGGCATACGAGCAGTACTTC; CDR3: CASSPPGLAAYEQYF
V: TRBV13; J: TRBJ1-3; D: -; size: -; DNA: TGTGCCAGCAGCTTAGCAGGGTACGGAAACACCATATATTTT; CDR3: CASSLAGYGNTIYF
V: TRBV7-9; J: TRBJ2-7; D: -; size: -; DNA: TGTGCCAGCAGCCCCGTCCCCTACGAGCAGTACTTC; CDR3: CASSPVPYEQYF
V: TRBV24-1; J: TRBJ2-1; D: TRBD2; size: -; DNA: TGTGCCACCAGCCCCGCGGGAGTGACCTACAATGAGCAGTTCTTC; CDR3: CATSPAGVTYNEQFF
V: TRBV9; J: TRBJ1-3; D: -; size: -; DNA: TGTGCCAGCAGCGTAGCCGCCTCGGGGTACTCTGGAAACACCATATATTTT; CDR3: CASSVAASGYSGNTIYF
V: TRBV11-3; J: TRBJ2-3; D: TRBD1; size: -; DNA: TGTGCCAGCAGCCCGGGACAGGGGGTTCCAGATACGCAGTATTTT; CDR3: CASSPGQGVPDTQYF
V: TRBV29-1; J: TRBJ1-1; D: -; size: -; DNA: TGCAGCGTTCAAGGGGTCGGGCGCACTGAAGCTTTCTTT; CDR3: CSVQGVGRTEAFF
V: TRBV2; J: TRBJ2-3; D: -; size: -; DNA: TGTGCCAGCAGTGAGGGGACGCAGTATTTT; CDR3: CASSEGTQYF
V: TRBV3-1/TRBV3-2; J: TRBJ1-5; D: -; size: -; DNA: TGTGCCAGCAGCCAAGGGTTAGGGTTAAGTCAGCCCCAGCATTTT; CDR3: CASSQGLGLSQPQHF
V: TRBV6-6; J: TRBJ1-6; D: -; size: -; DNA: TGTGCCAGCAGTCCACAGGGCGGGAATTCACCCCTCCACTTT; CDR3: CASSPQGGNSPLHF
V: TRBV29-1; J: TRBJ1-2; D: -; size: -; DNA: TGCAGCGTTGTGGGGGGGATTGATGGCTACACCTTC; CDR3: CSVVGGIDGYTF
V: TRBV6-5; J: TRBJ2-7; D: -; size: once; DNA: TGTGCCAGCAGTTACGGGGCAGGGAGGTCCTACGAGCAGTACTTC; CDR3: CASSYGAGRSYEQYF
V: TRBV28; J: TRBJ1-6; D: -; size: -; DNA: TGTGCCAGCAGCTCGACGTATAATTCACCCCTCCACTTT; CDR3: CASSSTYNSPLHF
V: TRBV30; J: TRBJ2-5; D: -; size: -; DNA: TGTGCCTGGAGAACCAGGGGGGGGAGGGAGACCCAGTACTTC; CDR3: CAWRTRGGRETQYF
V: TRBV6-2/TRBV6-3; J: TRBJ2-1; D: -; size: -; DNA: TGTGCCAGCAGTTCCTCAGGGATTGGAAATTCCAATGAGCAGTTCTTC; CDR3: CASSSSGIGNSNEQFF
V: TRBV19; J: TRBJ1-2; D: -; size: -; DNA: TGTGCCAGTAGTAAGGAGGGCAGGGGTGGCTACACCTTC; CDR3: CASSKEGRGGYTF
V: TRBV28; J: TRBJ2-3; D: TRBD2; size: -; DNA: TGTGCCAGCAGCTTAGGGACTAGCGGGAGAATCCCAGATACGCAGTATTTT; CDR3: CASSLGTSGRIPDTQYF
V: TRBV25-1; J: TRBJ2-1; D: TRBD2; size: -; DNA: TGTGCCAGCAGTGGTACTAGCGGGAGTATTTACAATGAGCAGTTCTTC; CDR3: CASSGTSGSIYNEQFF
V: TRBV7-8; J: TRBJ1-2; D: -; size: -; DNA: TGTGCCAGCAGCTTAGCTCATCCAGGAGCTAACTATGGCTACACCTTC; CDR3: CASSLAHPGANYGYTF
V: TRBV7-3; J: TRBJ1-1; D: TRBD1; size: few; DNA: TGTGCCAGCAGTTTCACAGGGGGAACCACTGAAGCTTTCTTT; CDR3: CASSFTGGTTEAFF
V: TRBV7-6; J: TRBJ1-2; D: TRBD1; size: -; DNA: TGTGCCAGCAGCCCGGGGGGGACAGGGGCGGTCTATGGCTACACCTTC; CDR3: CASSPGGTGAVYGYTF
V: TRBV4-3; J: TRBJ2-7; D: -; size: -; DNA: TGCGCCAGCAGCCGGCGCGGGGACCCCTACGAGCAGTACTTC; CDR3: CASSRRGDPYEQYF
V: TRBV18; J: TRBJ2-2; D: -; size: -; DNA: TGTGCCAGCTCTGGCGGATTAAACACCGGGGAGCTGTTTTTT; CDR3: CASSGGLNTGELFF
V: TRBV5-1; J: TRBJ1-1; D: -; size: -; DNA: TGCGCCAGCAGCTTGCAGTCGAACACTGAAGCTTTCTTT; CDR3: CASSLQSNTEAFF
V: TRBV13; J: TRBJ2-7; D: TRBD1; size: -; DNA: TGTGCCAGCAGCCCGCGGACAGGGTACTACGAGCAGTACTTC; CDR3: CASSPRTGYYEQYF
V: TRBV28; J: TRBJ2-1; D: -; size: -; DNA: TGTGCCAGCAGCTCAGGGGACTCTGAGCAGTTCTTC; CDR3: CASSSGDSEQFF